The rows below give T cell receptor beta chains drawn from one sample of a study of PD-1 blockade in classical Hodgkin lymphoma. TCRdb's copy holds only in-frame clones and misses some; the assay was immunoSEQ multiplex PCR. The data contain 25,000 to 35,000 clones, approximately 66% of them singletons. This specimen consisted of peripheral blood mononuclear cells (PBMCs), obtained before the second cycle of nivolumab. The receptors were gathered from a human donor with classical Hodgkin lymphoma. Both conserved end residues are part of each CDR3. Fields, in order: clone size, D gene, V gene, J gene, CDR3 protein, CDR3 DNA. The D gene is left open where the match is weak. Part of the rows lack a size; the others show once, few, many or a class for expanded clones.

>-|-|TRBV7-9|TRBJ2-3
CASSLLPTVDTQYF
TGTGCCAGCAGCTTACTCCCTACGGTGGATACGCAGTATTTT
>-|-|TRBV9|TRBJ2-2
CASSVSGRNTGELFF
TGTGCCAGCAGCGTATCTGGACGCAACACCGGGGAGCTGTTTTTT
>many|-|TRBV19|TRBJ2-7
CASSIRPGHQAGEQYF
TGTGCCAGTAGTATAAGGCCGGGGCACCAGGCAGGGGAGCAGTACTTC
>once|-|TRBV6-6|TRBJ2-1
CASSPGRNEQFF
TGTGCCAGCAGTCCGGGGCGCAATGAGCAGTTCTTC
>few|-|TRBV30|TRBJ2-1
CAWSVPAPAYNEQFF
TGTGCCTGGAGTGTACCGGCGCCCGCTTACAATGAGCAGTTCTTC
>-|-|TRBV5-6|TRBJ2-1
CASRDIGGHNEQFF
TGTGCCAGCAGAGACATCGGCGGCCACAATGAGCAGTTCTTC
>few|-|TRBV7-7|TRBJ2-5
CASSLGIAGDGTQYF
TGTGCCAGCAGCTTAGGGATAGCTGGAGATGGGACCCAGTACTTC
>-|-|TRBV5-6|TRBJ2-7
CASSLSSSDPTYPSF
TGTGCCAGCAGCTTGTCTAGCTCAGACCCGACTTACCCAAGCTTC
>-|-|TRBV27|TRBJ2-6
CASSFAGEPSGANVLTF
TGTGCCAGCAGTTTTGCAGGGGAACCCTCTGGGGCCAACGTCCTGACTTTC
>-|TRBD1|TRBV7-8|TRBJ1-5
CASSRDDTWTGGNQPQHF
TGTGCCAGCAGCCGAGATGATACCTGGACAGGGGGCAATCAGCCCCAGCATTTT
>-|TRBD1|TRBV6-6|TRBJ1-2
CASGGTGTANYGYTF
TGTGCCAGCGGAGGGACCGGGACAGCTAACTATGGCTACACCTTC
>-|-|TRBV15|TRBJ1-2
CATTGNNYGYTF
TGTGCCACCACCGGGAATAACTATGGCTACACCTTC
>-|-|TRBV7-9|TRBJ2-5
CASSLISGKETQYF
TGTGCCAGCAGCTTAATTTCAGGGAAAGAGACCCAGTACTTC
>-|TRBD1|TRBV29-1|TRBJ2-1
CSLWDSEQFF
TGCAGCCTATGGGACAGTGAGCAGTTCTTC
>-|-|TRBV2|TRBJ2-3
CASRPGLFTDTQYF
TGTGCCAGCAGACCGGGACTTTTCACAGATACGCAGTATTTT
>-|-|TRBV6-6|TRBJ2-3
CASKASTDTQYF
TGTGCCAGCAAAGCCAGCACAGATACGCAGTATTTT
>-|TRBD1|TRBV28|TRBJ1-1
CASKPDRVVSTEAFF
TGTGCCAGCAAACCGGACAGGGTCGTCAGCACTGAAGCTTTCTTT
>few|-|TRBV11-3|TRBJ1-1
CASSLVQGVITEAFF
TGTGCCAGCAGCTTAGTCCAGGGTGTGATTACTGAAGCTTTCTTT
>-|TRBD2|TRBV10-2|TRBJ2-5
CASSPGGGETQYF
TGCGCCAGCAGCCCGGGGGGGGGCGAGACCCAGTACTTC
>few|-|TRBV10-1|TRBJ1-6
CASLKTRGLPYNSPLHF
TGCGCCAGCCTCAAAACTCGGGGATTACCCTATAATTCACCCCTCCACTTT
>-|TRBD1|TRBV19|TRBJ2-7
CASSMRTGGYYEQYF
TGTGCCAGTAGTATGCGGACAGGGGGTTACTACGAGCAGTACTTC
>few|-|TRBV7-6|TRBJ2-3
CASSLGVGILRTDTQYF
TGTGCCAGCAGCTTGGGGGTAGGGATACTTAGGACAGATACGCAGTATTTT
>-|-|TRBV10-3|TRBJ1-5
CAIRSDGGLNQPQHF
TGTGCCATCAGGAGTGACGGGGGGCTCAATCAGCCCCAGCATTTT
>-|TRBD2|TRBV5-4|TRBJ2-5
CASSLREGLMKTQYF
TGTGCCAGCAGCTTGCGGGAGGGCCTTATGAAGACCCAGTACTTC
>few|-|TRBV28|TRBJ1-3
CASSFGGGNTIYF
TGTGCCAGCAGTTTCGGAGGGGGAAACACCATATATTTT
>-|-|TRBV28|TRBJ1-4
CASRLNEKLFF
TGTGCCAGCAGATTAAATGAAAAACTGTTTTTT
>few|TRBD1|TRBV9|TRBJ1-1
CASSRTGKNTEAFF
TGTGCCAGCAGCCGGACAGGAAAGAACACTGAAGCTTTCTTT
>-|TRBD1|TRBV28|TRBJ1-5
CASSSSTGQKHF
TGTGCCAGCAGCTCCTCGACAGGGCAAAAGCATTTT
>-|-|TRBV7-6|TRBJ1-3
CASSLAGAAGNTIYF
TGTGCCAGCAGCTTAGCAGGGGCTGCCGGAAACACCATATATTTT
>-|-|TRBV28|TRBJ1-5
CASSPSGGGNQPQHF
TGTGCCAGCAGTCCTTCCGGGGGGGGCAATCAGCCCCAGCATTTT
>-|TRBD1|TRBV7-6|TRBJ1-5
CASSLGTGGSSGPQHF
TGTGCCAGCAGCTTAGGGACAGGGGGTTCGTCGGGGCCCCAGCATTTT
>-|-|TRBV5-4|TRBJ2-3
CASSLRGPDTQYF
TGTGCCAGCAGCTTGAGGGGCCCAGATACGCAGTATTTT
>-|-|TRBV5-1|TRBJ2-2
CASSLGVRGTGELFF
TGCGCCAGCAGCTTGGGTGTCAGGGGCACCGGGGAGCTGTTTTTT
>once|-|TRBV18|TRBJ2-1
CASSPNRDEQFF
TGTGCCAGCTCACCGAACCGGGACGAGCAGTTCTTC
>-|-|TRBV19|TRBJ1-5
CASTARQNSFGQPQHF
TGTGCCAGTACGGCCAGGCAAAACTCCTTCGGTCAGCCCCAGCATTTT
>-|TRBD2|TRBV7-9|TRBJ2-2
CASSQTSGSRTGELFF
TGTGCCAGCAGCCAGACTAGCGGGAGTCGCACCGGGGAGCTGTTTTTT
>-|TRBD2|TRBV4-3|TRBJ2-2
CASSQETSVGELFF
TGCGCCAGCAGCCAAGAGACTAGCGTGGGGGAGCTGTTTTTT
>-|-|TRBV10-1|TRBJ2-3
CASSESPGTIDTQYF
TGCGCCAGCAGTGAGTCGCCCGGGACCATAGATACGCAGTATTTT
>-|-|TRBV6-1|TRBJ1-3
CASNQNSGNTIYF
TGTGCCAGCAATCAGAACTCTGGAAACACCATATATTTT
>few|-|TRBV5-6|TRBJ2-5
CASSLRGWGRQETQYF
TGTGCCAGCAGCTTGAGAGGCTGGGGGAGGCAAGAGACCCAGTACTTC
>many|-|TRBV6-5|TRBJ1-1
CASSRPGGITEAFF
TGTGCCAGCAGCCGCCCTGGGGGCATCACTGAAGCTTTCTTT
>-|-|TRBV5-1|TRBJ1-2
CASSLAGGYTF
TGCGCCAGCAGCTTGGCTGGGGGTTACACCTTC
>few|TRBD2|TRBV6-6|TRBJ2-5
CAIQLAGRGETQYF
TGTGCCATCCAATTAGCGGGAAGAGGAGAGACCCAGTACTTC
>many|-|TRBV7-8|TRBJ1-2
CASSRNRVDYGYTF
TGTGCCAGCAGTCGTAACAGGGTAGACTATGGCTACACCTTC
>-|TRBD1|TRBV7-9|TRBJ1-5
CASSSTGPNQPQHF
TGTGCCAGCAGCTCGACAGGGCCTAATCAGCCCCAGCATTTT
>-|-|TRBV6-5|TRBJ2-6
CASGPGANVLTF
TGTGCCAGCGGGCCTGGGGCCAACGTCCTGACTTTC
>-|-|TRBV28|TRBJ1-2
CASSFPRGDGYTF
TGTGCCAGCAGTTTCCCGCGAGGGGATGGCTACACCTTC
>-|-|TRBV10-3|TRBJ1-5
CAISGAEGGHQPQHF
TGTGCCATCAGTGGGGCGGAGGGCGGACATCAGCCCCAGCATTTT
>-|-|TRBV10-2|TRBJ2-7
CASQRALAGEQYF
TGCGCCAGCCAGCGGGCCCTCGCGGGCGAGCAGTACTTC
>-|TRBD2|TRBV27|TRBJ2-3
CASSLSSGVGDTQYF
TGTGCCAGCAGTTTATCTAGCGGGGTGGGAGATACGCAGTATTTT